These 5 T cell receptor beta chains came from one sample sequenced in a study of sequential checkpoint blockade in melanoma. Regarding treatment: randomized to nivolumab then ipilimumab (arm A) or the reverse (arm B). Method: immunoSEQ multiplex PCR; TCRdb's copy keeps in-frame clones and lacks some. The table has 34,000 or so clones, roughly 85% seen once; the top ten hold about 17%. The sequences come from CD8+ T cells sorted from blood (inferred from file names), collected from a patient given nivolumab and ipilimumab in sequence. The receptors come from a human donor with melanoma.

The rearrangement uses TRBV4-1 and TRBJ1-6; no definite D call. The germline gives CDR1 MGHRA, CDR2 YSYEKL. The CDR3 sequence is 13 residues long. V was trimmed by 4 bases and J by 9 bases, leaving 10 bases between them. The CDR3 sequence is CASSLRRTSPLHF. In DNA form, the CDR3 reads TGCGCCAGCAGCCTCAGGAGGACTTCACCCCTCCACTTT.

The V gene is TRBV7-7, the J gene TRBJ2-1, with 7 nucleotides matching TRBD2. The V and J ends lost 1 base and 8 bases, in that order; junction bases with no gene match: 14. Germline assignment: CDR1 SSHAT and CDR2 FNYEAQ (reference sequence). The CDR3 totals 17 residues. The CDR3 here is CASSLGVAGEGLDEQFF. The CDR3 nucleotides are TGTGCCAGCAGCTTAGGAGTGGCGGGAGAGGGGCTGGATGAGCAGTTCTTC.

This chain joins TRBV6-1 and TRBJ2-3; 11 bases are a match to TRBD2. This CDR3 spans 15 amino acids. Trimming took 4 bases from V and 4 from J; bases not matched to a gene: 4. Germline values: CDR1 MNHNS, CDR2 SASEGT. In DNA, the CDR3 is TGTGCCAGCAGTGTAGGTAGCGGGGGGGCAGATACGCAGTATTTT. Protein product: CASSVGSGGADTQYF.

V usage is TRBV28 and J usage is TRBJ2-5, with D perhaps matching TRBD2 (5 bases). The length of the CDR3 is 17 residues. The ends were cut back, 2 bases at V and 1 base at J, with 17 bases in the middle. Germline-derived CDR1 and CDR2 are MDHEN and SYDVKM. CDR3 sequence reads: CASSLGESQPSQETQYF. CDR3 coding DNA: TGTGCCAGCAGTTTAGGGGAGTCCCAACCCAGCCAAGAGACCCAGTACTTC. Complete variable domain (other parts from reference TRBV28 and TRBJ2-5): DVKVTQSSRYLVKRTGEKVFLECVQDMDHENMFWYRQDPGLGLRLIYFSYDVKMKEKGDIPEGYSVSREKKERFSLILESASTNQTSMYLCASSLGESQPSQETQYFGPGTRLLVL.

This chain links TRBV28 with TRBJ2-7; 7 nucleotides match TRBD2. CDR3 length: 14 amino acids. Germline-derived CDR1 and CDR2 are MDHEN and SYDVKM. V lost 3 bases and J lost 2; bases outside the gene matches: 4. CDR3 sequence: CASSLSGETYEQYF. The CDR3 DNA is TGTGCCAGCAGTTTGAGCGGGGAGACCTACGAGCAGTACTTC. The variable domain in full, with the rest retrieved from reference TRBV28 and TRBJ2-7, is DVKVTQSSRYLVKRTGEKVFLECVQDMDHENMFWYRQDPGLGLRLIYFSYDVKMKEKGDIPEGYSVSREKKERFSLILESASTNQTSMYLCASSLSGETYEQYFGPGTRLTVT.